This TCR beta chain derives from a study of T cell repertoires in cytomegalovirus infection. Study-level background: Public TCR beta signatures provided an indication of both CMV infection and a matching HLA type.

TCRdb reprocessed the reads via MiXCR and lists one record per CDR3 protein. The sample lists about 530,000 distinct CDR3 sequences, approximately 25% occurring once. The length of the CDR3 is 17 residues. Trimming removed 0 bases from V and 3 bases from J, with 14 bases in between. Germline V CDR1 and CDR2: MNHEY, SMNVEV (reference sequence). The TCR originated in a human donor in good health (CMV status not recorded). Some clones in this sample may be carry-over from other donors' samples. This chain uses TRBV27 with TRBJ2-2, with D uncertain. The sample was PBMCs. CDR3 protein: CASSLSIGDLYTGELFF. In DNA form, the CDR3 reads TGTGCCAGCAGTTTATCGATAGGAGATCTCTACACCGGGGAGCTGTTTTTT.